One sample yielded the 7 T cell receptor beta chains listed below, sequenced in a study of T cells in Graves' hyperthyroidism and ophthalmopathy. Using RNA transcripts as the source, TCR beta CDR3 regions were amplified. The HTBI primer set drove a first-round RT-PCR of the TCR CDR3. TCRdb itself ran the multiplex PCR reads through MiXCR, one entry per CDR3 protein. The sample includes a few hundred thousand distinct CDR3 sequences, about 43% of them seen just once. Sequenced input: peripheral blood or thyroid tissue (not recorded which). The receptors stem from a woman under 30 with Graves' hyperthyroidism.

This clonotype turned up a few times. This chain joins TRBV7-6 and TRBJ2-6; no firm D call. V lost 5 bases and J lost 0, with 11 bases in between. Germline CDR1 SGHVS, CDR2 FNYEAQ. The CDR3 contains 16 residues. CDR3 coding DNA: TGTGCCAGCAGCCAAGTCGAGAGCTCTGGGGCCAACGTCCTGACTTTC. This gives the protein CASSQVESSGANVLTF.

In its sample, this clonotype was seen a few times. This chain links TRBV2 with TRBJ1-1, with D possibly TRBD1 on 5 matching bases. The CDR3 totals 16 residues. V dropped 6 bases and J dropped 1 base, with 18 bases sitting between them. Germline assignment: CDR1 SNHLY and CDR2 FYNNEI. The CDR3 reads CASSSQTQGPNTEAFF. Written as DNA, the CDR3 is TGTGCCAGCAGCTCGCAGACCCAGGGACCGAACACTGAAGCTTTCTTT. Full variable domain (missing parts from reference TRBV2 and TRBJ1-1): EPEVTQTPSHQVTQMGQEVILRCVPISNHLYFYWYRQILGQKVEFLVSFYNNEISEKSEIFDDQFSVERPDGSNFTLKIRSTKLEDSAMYFCASSSQTQGPNTEAFFGQGTRLTVV.

The rearrangement links TRBV6-1 to TRBJ2-2, with D unresolved. The V gene lost 4 bases and the J gene lost 4 bases, with 7 bases spanning the gap. Germline CDR1 reads MNHNS; CDR2 reads SASEGT. The CDR3 is made up of 13 amino acids. CDR3 sequence reads: CASSGTSTGELFF. The CDR3 coding sequence is TGTGCCAGCAGTGGGACCAGCACCGGGGAGCTGTTTTTT.

Here the CDR3 DNA reads TGCGCCAGCAGCTTTGCATCCCCGAACACTGAAGCTTTCTTT. Protein: CASSFASPNTEAFF. The chain has TRBV5-1 and TRBJ1-1; D uncertain. There are 14 residues in the CDR3. Germline lookup yields CDR1 SGHRS and CDR2 YFSETQ. The V end lost 2 bases, the J end lost 1 base, and 9 bases lay between the germline ends.

Comment on this clonotype: Germline is not matched at one junction end, which may reflect a read error. This chain joins TRBV5-1 and TRBJ1-1; D gene ambiguous. The CDR3 sequence is 16 residues long. Germline lookup yields CDR1 SGHRS and CDR2 YFSETQ. In DNA, the CDR3 is TGCGCCAGCACCTTGGGAGGAAGAGGGTCCGACACTGAAGCTTTCTTT. Residues: CASTLGGRGSDTEAFF.

This chain uses TRBV29-1 with TRBJ1-1; 7 bases match TRBD1. CDR1 is SQVTM and CDR2 is ANQGSEA in the germline V gene. V dropped 7 bases and J dropped 0; count of bases not matched to a gene: 8. The CDR3 length is 14 residues. The CDR3 DNA is TGCAGCGCTAGGACAGGATACATGAACACTGAAGCTTTCTTT. It encodes CSARTGYMNTEAFF.

This chain connects TRBV29-1 to TRBJ1-2; 7 positions match TRBD1. From germline, CDR1 is SQVTM and CDR2 ANQGSEA. The CDR3 is 14 amino acids. V was clipped by 6 bases and J by 3 bases; unmatched bases: 10. The CDR3 DNA reads TGCAGCGTGATGGGACAGACCGGGGACTATGGCTACACCTTC. The encoded protein is CSVMGQTGDYGYTF.